The present T cell receptor (beta chain) was sequenced within a study of blood T cell repertoires in COVID-19. This clone has a handful of counts. Trimming stripped 6 bases from V and 1 base from J, with 9 bases between. Germline assignment: CDR1 SGHTA and CDR2 FQGTGA. The CDR3 runs 14 residues. The data were produced by immunoSEQ multiplex PCR, yet TCRdb's version contains in-frame clones alone and is incomplete. The sample contains 110,000 to 150,000 clones, around four fifths of which appear only once. The receptor was isolated from a woman in her 40s who had recovered from COVID-19. Specimen: PBMCs or T cells enriched from blood (not recorded which). This chain joins TRBV7-3 and TRBJ2-2; D may be TRBD1 (6 bases). The CDR3: CASRQDRNTGELFF. The CDR3 DNA reads as TGTGCCAGCAGACAGGACAGGAACACCGGGGAGCTGTTTTTT.